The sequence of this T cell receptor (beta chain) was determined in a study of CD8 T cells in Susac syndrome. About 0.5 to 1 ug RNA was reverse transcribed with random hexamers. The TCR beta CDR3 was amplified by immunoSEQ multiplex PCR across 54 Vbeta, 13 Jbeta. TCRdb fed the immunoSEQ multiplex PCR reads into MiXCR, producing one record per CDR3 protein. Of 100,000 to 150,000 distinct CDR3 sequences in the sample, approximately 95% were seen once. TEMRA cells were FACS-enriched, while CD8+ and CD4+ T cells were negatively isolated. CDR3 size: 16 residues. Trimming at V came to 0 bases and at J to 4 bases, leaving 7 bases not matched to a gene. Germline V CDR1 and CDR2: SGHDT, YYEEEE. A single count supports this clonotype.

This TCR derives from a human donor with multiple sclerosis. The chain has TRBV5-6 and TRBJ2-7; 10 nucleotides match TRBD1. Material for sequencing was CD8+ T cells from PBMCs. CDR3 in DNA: TGTGCCAGCAGCTTGGCTCCGGGACAGGGGATTTACGAGCAGTACTTC. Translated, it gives CASSLAPGQGIYEQYF.